This T cell receptor beta chain was documented in a study of blood T cell repertoires in COVID-19. Study information: Sites across the United States, Italy and Spain contributed samples from acute and convalescent COVID-19.

The germline V gene encodes CDR1 SGDLS and CDR2 YYNGEE. CDR3 length: 13 residues. Between the trimmed V and J ends, which lost 4 bases and 7 bases, there was a span of 14 bases. In the authors' methods: Quantification of nucleated cells was approximated via reference gene primer amplification. Some clones are missing from TCRdb's copy, which holds only in-frame ones; the method was immunoSEQ multiplex PCR. That table gives V, J and clone size, and the DNA gave D and trimming. Of 58,000 or so clones listed, 88% are singletons. This chain joins TRBV9 and TRBJ2-5; D call uncertain. The material sequenced was peripheral blood. This TCR was sampled from a woman in her sixties or seventies with active COVID-19. CDR3 amino acids: CASSSGGPTTQYF. CDR3 nucleotide sequence: TGTGCCAGCAGCTCCGGTGGGCCGACGACCCAGTACTTC.